The 15 T cell receptor beta chains reported below all come from one sample, sequenced in a study of T cell repertoires in ileal Crohn's disease. Repertoires were generated with immunoSEQ multiplex PCR, while TCRdb's copy carries only in-frame clones and drops some. Among some 60,000 clones listed, about 89% were seen once. Time point noted: neoterminal ileum biopsy at postoperative endoscopy, about 6 months after surgery. Sequencing was carried out using ileal tissue. Receptors originate from an adult with Crohn's disease.

V and J are TRBV2 and TRBJ1-6; maybe TRBD1 (5 bases). The CDR3 totals 14 residues. Germline V lookup: CDR1 SNHLY, CDR2 FYNNEI. Trimming left V 10 bases short and J 11 bases short, with 21 bases between. The CDR3 spells CATSRGGDVTPLHF. DNA of the CDR3: TGTGCCACCTCGAGGGGAGGGGACGTTACACCCCTCCACTTT.

This sequence joins TRBV5-8 and TRBJ2-7; perhaps TRBD1 as D (5 bases). The CDR3 covers 17 residues. The V and J ends lost 1 base and 2 bases respectively, with 19 bases between them. Germline lookup yields CDR1 SGHTS and CDR2 YDEGEE. The CDR3 DNA sequence: TGTGCCAGCAGCTTGTATGGAATCGTAAGGGGCCCCTACGAGCAGTACTTC. It encodes CASSLYGIVRGPYEQYF.

The gene calls are TRBV7-6 and TRBJ2-1, with 14 bases lining up with TRBD2. Germline lookup yields CDR1 SGHVS and CDR2 FNYEAQ. The CDR3 length is 16 residues. Trimming took 5 bases from V and 7 from J; bases not matched to a gene: 7. The CDR3 DNA is TGTGCCAGCAGCCGAACCGGGACTAGCGGGAGAAATGAGCAGTTCTTC. This sequence encodes CASSRTGTSGRNEQFF.

This clone occurred once. The chain employs TRBV9 and TRBJ2-1; 7 positions match TRBD2. Germline CDR1 reads SGDLS; CDR2 reads YYNGEE. CDR3 length: 17 amino acids. The junction had 10 bases not matched to a gene; V was cut back by 0 bases and J by 4 bases. The CDR3 DNA sequence: TGTGCCAGCAGCGTAGAGTTCGGTGCGGGAGTGTACAATGAGCAGTTCTTC. Its translation: CASSVEFGAGVYNEQFF.

The chain carries TRBV14 and TRBJ1-6, with 8 positions matching TRBD1. The CDR3 spans 13 residues. V trimming: 1 base; J trimming: 11 bases; junction bases outside the gene matches: 1. Germline V gives CDR1 SGHDN, CDR2 FVKESK. In nucleotides, the CDR3 is TGTGCCAGCAGCCAAGCAGGGGGCACACCCCTCCACTTT. This encodes CASSQAGGTPLHF.

The gene calls are TRBV7-2 and TRBJ1-1, with D hard to call. V was trimmed by 1 base and J by 12 bases, leaving 18 bases between them. The CDR3 is 14 amino acids. Germline CDR1 and CDR2: SGHTA and FQGNSA. The CDR3 loop reads CASSLGVTGSDTFF. The CDR3 DNA reads as TGTGCCAGCAGCTTAGGGGTGACGGGGTCAGATACTTTCTTT.

V and J are TRBV4-1 and TRBJ1-2, with a possible D match to TRBD1 (6 bases). Trimming stripped 1 base from V and 5 bases from J, with 20 bases between. This CDR3 contains 17 residues. Germline V gene sequence: CDR1 MGHRA, CDR2 YSYEKL. CDR3 sequence (DNA): TGCGCCAGCAGCCAAGTCCGGCAAGGGGGGGGCCTATATGGCTACACCTTC. Translated, it gives CASSQVRQGGGLYGYTF.

Written as DNA, the CDR3 is TGTGCCTGGAGATTGGGACTTTATGGCTACACCTTC. This gives the protein CAWRLGLYGYTF. This rearrangement joins TRBV30 to TRBJ1-2, with D maybe TRBD1 (5 bases). This CDR3 is built from 12 residues. Germline lookup yields CDR1 GTSNPN and CDR2 SVGIG (reference sequence). The V gene lost 3 bases and the J gene lost 5 bases, with 10 bases spanning the gap. The full variable domain, its missing parts supplied by reference TRBV30 and TRBJ1-2, is SQTIHQWPATLVQPVGSPLSLECTVEGTSNPNLYWYRQAAGRGLQLLFYSVGIGQISSEVPQNLSASRPQDRQFILSSKKLLLSDSGFYLCAWRLGLYGYTFGSGTRLTVV.

The chain couples TRBV6-5 to TRBJ1-2; the match to TRBD1 covers 10 bases. V was clipped by 5 bases and J by 10 bases; unmatched bases: 13. This CDR3 is built from 15 residues. Germline CDR1 and CDR2: MNHEY and SVGAGI. CDR3 DNA sequence: TGTGCCAGCAGTCTCAGCCGACAGGGGGCATCCGACTACACCTTC. Translation gives CASSLSRQGASDYTF.

To note about this clone: Different DNA sequences within this sample yield the same CDR3. V is TRBV5-1 and J is TRBJ2-3; a possible D gene is TRBD2 (5 bases). Deletions cut 3 bases from V and 0 bases from J, with 5 bases between. Germline V gene sequence: CDR1 SGHRS, CDR2 YFSETQ. The CDR3 has 13 amino acids. The CDR3 region is CASSSGSTDTQYF. For the CDR3, the DNA is TGCGCCAGCAGCTCGGGGAGCACAGATACGCAGTATTTT. The complete variable domain, with remaining parts taken from reference TRBV5-1 and TRBJ2-3, reads KAGVTQTPRYLIKTRGQQVTLSCSPISGHRSVSWYQQTPGQGLQFLFEYFSETQRNKGNFPGRFSGRQFSNSRSEMNVSTLELGDSALYLCASSSGSTDTQYFGPGTRLTVL.

CDR3 nucleotide sequence: TGCGCGACCGACCCCGGGACTAGCGGCTACAATGAGCAGTTCTTC. Protein sequence: CATDPGTSGYNEQFF. V gene TRBV5-1 combines with J gene TRBJ2-1; 11 bases line up with TRBD2. CDR3 length: 15 amino acids. Germline V gives CDR1 SGHRS, CDR2 YFSETQ.

This clone was seen more than once but under ten times. The V call is TRBV27, the J call TRBJ1-1, with D perhaps TRBD1 (5 bases). Germline-derived CDR1 and CDR2 are MNHEY and SMNVEV (reference sequence). V lost 3 bases and J lost 1, with 9 bases in between. The CDR3 runs 14 residues. In DNA, the CDR3 is TGTGCCAGCAGTTTGGGGAGGGGGAACACTGAAGCTTTCTTT. The encoded protein is CASSLGRGNTEAFF.

V and J are TRBV6-6 and TRBJ1-3; D unresolved. The CDR3 spans 12 residues. Germline V lookup: CDR1 MNHNY, CDR2 SVGAGI (reference sequence). V was shortened by 2 bases and J by 4 bases, with 3 bases between the two germline ends. The CDR3 here is CASSYLGNTIYF. CDR3 DNA sequence: TGTGCCAGCAGTTACCTAGGAAACACCATATATTTT.

The chain links TRBV29-1 to TRBJ1-2; no reliable D call. The length of the CDR3 is 15 residues. Germline V gives CDR1 SQVTM, CDR2 ANQGSEA. Between the trimmed V and J ends, which lost 8 bases and 0 bases, there was a span of 19 bases. The CDR3 DNA follows: TGCAGCTCCCGGACTGGTATGGGGTCTAACTATGGCTACACCTTC. Translating gives CSSRTGMGSNYGYTF.

V gene TRBV7-2 combines with J gene TRBJ2-7; weak D call: TRBD1 (6 bases). This CDR3 is built from 14 residues. Germline CDR1 is SGHTA and CDR2 is FQGNSA. The ends were cut back, 6 bases at V and 0 bases at J, with 12 bases in the middle. The CDR3 sequence is CASSYTGSSYEQYF. CDR3 bases: TGTGCCAGCAGTTATACAGGGAGCTCCTACGAGCAGTACTTC.